This T cell receptor (beta chain) was identified in a study of neurological immune-mediated disorders. MiXCR, applied by TCRdb to the 5' RACE reads, yields one record per CDR3 protein. The sample holds roughly 55,000 distinct CDR3 sequences; roughly 17% are singletons and the top ten take roughly 4.5%. There are many counts of this clonotype. Germline V gene lookup returns CDR1 DFQATT and CDR2 SNEGSKA (reference sequence). This CDR3 is 13 amino acids long. Between the trimmed V and J ends, which lost 6 bases and 3 bases, there was a span of 12 bases. Sequencing was carried out using PBMCs. This sequence joins TRBV20-1 and TRBJ1-5; tentatively, D is TRBD1 (5 bases). The sequence was obtained from a man aged 60 to 75 in good health. The CDR3: CSAWGGYNQPQHF. In DNA form, the CDR3 reads TGCAGTGCCTGGGGCGGATACAATCAGCCCCAGCATTTT.